This paragraph covers one T cell receptor beta chain sequence. The data belong to a study of cytomegalovirus exposure and HLA in healthy donors. Study information: A later analysis reported the same platform for the 100 to 150 validation repertoires and the approximately 720 first-cohort repertoires.

Germline assignment: CDR1 SGHAT and CDR2 FQNNGV. This CDR3 comprises 15 residues. The V end was cut by 1 base, the J end by 7 bases, with 14 bases between. This table comes from immunoSEQ multiplex PCR, and its TCRdb copy is limited to in-frame clones, with some not included. The sample lists a few hundred thousand clones; 70% to 90% were seen once. The TCR sequence derives from a woman in her late teens or twenties in good health and CMV-seronegative. This rearrangement joins TRBV11-2 to TRBJ2-4; unclear D gene. The sample taken for sequencing was PBMCs. The CDR3 bases are TGTGCCAGCAGCTTAGGATATAGTCTGCGGAACATTCAGTACTTC. Translated: CASSLGYSLRNIQYF.